This entry is about one T cell receptor (beta chain). Per the original methods: Reference gene primers were amplified, and this amplification served to estimate nucleated cell counts. Data came from immunoSEQ multiplex PCR; TCRdb stores just in-frame clones and leaves some out. V and J calls and clone size are given by that table; D and trimming were obtained from the DNA. The profile covers some 350,000 clones, with around 90% appearing a single time and around 6.3% taken by the ten largest. Germline lookup yields CDR1 SGHRS and CDR2 YFSETQ. The junction had 7 bases not matched to a gene; V was cut back by 4 bases and J by 0 bases. The CDR3 is made up of 15 amino acids. The sample comes from a study of blood T cell repertoires in COVID-19. Study overall: COVID-19 samples, acute and convalescent, were from the United States, Italy and Spain. PBMCs, B-cell-depleted T cells, or T cells were the source of the cDNA or gDNA that made up the material.

Sequencing was done on a sample of peripheral blood. The chain has TRBV5-1 and TRBJ2-7; TRBD1 agrees at 7 bases. The clonotype originates from a man between 18 and 29 years old with active or convalescent COVID-19. The CDR3 coding sequence is TGCGCCAGCAGCACGGGGACAGTTAGCTCCTACGAGCAGTACTTC. It is translated as CASSTGTVSSYEQYF.